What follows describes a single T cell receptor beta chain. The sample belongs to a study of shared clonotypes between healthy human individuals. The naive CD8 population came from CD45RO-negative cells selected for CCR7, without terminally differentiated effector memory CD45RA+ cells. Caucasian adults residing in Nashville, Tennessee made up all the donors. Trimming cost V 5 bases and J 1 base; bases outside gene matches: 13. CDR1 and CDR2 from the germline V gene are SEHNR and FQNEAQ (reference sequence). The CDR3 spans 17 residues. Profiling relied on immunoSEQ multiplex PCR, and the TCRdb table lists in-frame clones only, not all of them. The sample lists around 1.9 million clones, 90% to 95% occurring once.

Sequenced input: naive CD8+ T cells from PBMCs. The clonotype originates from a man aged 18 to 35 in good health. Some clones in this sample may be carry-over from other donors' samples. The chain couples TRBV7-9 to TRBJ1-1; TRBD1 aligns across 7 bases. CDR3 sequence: CASSAYRGRYGNTEAFF. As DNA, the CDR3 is TGTGCCAGCAGCGCCTACAGGGGCCGTTACGGGAACACTGAAGCTTTCTTT.